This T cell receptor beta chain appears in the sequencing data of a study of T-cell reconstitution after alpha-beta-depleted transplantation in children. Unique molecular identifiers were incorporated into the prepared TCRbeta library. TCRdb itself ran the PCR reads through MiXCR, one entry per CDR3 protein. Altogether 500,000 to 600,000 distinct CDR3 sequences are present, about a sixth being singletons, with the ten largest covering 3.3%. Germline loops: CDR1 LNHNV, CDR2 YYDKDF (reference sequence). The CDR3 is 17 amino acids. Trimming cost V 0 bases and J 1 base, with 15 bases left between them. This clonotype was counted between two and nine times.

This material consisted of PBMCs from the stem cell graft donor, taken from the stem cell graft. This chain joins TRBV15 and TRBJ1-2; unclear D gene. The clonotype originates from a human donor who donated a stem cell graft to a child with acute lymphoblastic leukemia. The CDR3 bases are TGTGCCACCAGCAGAGATTTCGATACTGGGGATAACTATGGCTACACCTTC. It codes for CATSRDFDTGDNYGYTF.